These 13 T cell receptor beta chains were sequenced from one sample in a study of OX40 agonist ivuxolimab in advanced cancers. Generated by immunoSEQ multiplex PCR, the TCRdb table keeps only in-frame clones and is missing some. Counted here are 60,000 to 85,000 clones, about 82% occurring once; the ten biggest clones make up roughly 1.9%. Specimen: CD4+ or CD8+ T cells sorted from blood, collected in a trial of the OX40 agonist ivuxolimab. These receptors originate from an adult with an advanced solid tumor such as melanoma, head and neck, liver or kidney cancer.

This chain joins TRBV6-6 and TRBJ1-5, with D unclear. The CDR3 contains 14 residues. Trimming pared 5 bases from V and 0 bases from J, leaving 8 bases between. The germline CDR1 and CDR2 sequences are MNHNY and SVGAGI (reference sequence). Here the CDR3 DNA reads TGTGCCAGCAGTGTGGCGAATAGCAATCAGCCCCAGCATTTT. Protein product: CASSVANSNQPQHF.

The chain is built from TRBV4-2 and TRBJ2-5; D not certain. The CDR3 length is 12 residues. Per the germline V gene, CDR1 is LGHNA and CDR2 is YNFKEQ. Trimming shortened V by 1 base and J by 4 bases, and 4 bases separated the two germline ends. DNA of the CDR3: TGTGCCAGCAGCCAAGCCGGAGAGACCCAGTACTTC. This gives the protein CASSQAGETQYF.

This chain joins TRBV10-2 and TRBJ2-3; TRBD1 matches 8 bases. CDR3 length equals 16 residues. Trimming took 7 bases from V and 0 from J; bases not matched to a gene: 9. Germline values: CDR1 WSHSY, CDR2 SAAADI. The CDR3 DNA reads TGCGCCAGCACCGGACAGGGAGGAATGAGCACAGATACGCAGTATTTT. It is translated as CASTGQGGMSTDTQYF.

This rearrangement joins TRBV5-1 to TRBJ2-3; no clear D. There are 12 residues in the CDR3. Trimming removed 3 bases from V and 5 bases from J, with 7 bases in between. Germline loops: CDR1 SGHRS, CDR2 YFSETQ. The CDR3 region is CASSWKGDTQYF. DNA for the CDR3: TGCGCCAGCAGCTGGAAGGGAGATACGCAGTATTTT.

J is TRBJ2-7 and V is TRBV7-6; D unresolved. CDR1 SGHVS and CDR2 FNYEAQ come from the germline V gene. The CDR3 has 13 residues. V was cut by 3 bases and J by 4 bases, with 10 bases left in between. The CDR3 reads CASSLGFRYEQYF. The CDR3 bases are TGTGCCAGCAGCTTGGGGTTTAGGTACGAGCAGTACTTC.

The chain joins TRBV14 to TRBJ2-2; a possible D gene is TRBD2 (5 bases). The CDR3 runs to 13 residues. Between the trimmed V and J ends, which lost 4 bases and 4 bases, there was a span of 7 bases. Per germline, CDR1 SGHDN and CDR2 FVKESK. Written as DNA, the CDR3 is TGTGCCAGCAGCCCCGGGGTCACCGGGGAGCTGTTTTTT. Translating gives CASSPGVTGELFF. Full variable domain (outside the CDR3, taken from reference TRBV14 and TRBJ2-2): EAGVTQFPSHSVIEKGQTVTLRCDPISGHDNLYWYRRVMGKEIKFLLHFVKESKQDESGMPNNRFLAERTGGTYSTLKVQPAELEDSGVYFCASSPGVTGELFFGEGSRLTVL.

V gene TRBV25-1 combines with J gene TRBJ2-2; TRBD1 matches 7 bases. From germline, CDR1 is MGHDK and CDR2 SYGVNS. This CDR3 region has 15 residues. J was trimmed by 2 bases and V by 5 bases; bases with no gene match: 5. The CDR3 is CASSIQGRNTGELFF. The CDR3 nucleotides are TGTGCCAGCAGTATACAGGGGCGCAACACCGGGGAGCTGTTTTTT.

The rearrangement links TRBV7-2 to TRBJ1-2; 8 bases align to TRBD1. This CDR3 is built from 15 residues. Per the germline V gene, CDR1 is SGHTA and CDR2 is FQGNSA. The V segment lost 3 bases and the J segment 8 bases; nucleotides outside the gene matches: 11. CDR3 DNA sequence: TGTGCCAGCAGCTTTTCACTAACAGGGGGTCCCGGCTACACCTTC. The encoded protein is CASSFSLTGGPGYTF.

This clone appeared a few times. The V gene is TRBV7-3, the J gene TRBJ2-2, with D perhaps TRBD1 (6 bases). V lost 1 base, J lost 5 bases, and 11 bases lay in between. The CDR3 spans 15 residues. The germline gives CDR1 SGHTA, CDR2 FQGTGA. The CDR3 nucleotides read TGTGCCAGCAGCTTAATTCCTAGGGGGACCGGGGAGCTGTTTTTT. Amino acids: CASSLIPRGTGELFF.

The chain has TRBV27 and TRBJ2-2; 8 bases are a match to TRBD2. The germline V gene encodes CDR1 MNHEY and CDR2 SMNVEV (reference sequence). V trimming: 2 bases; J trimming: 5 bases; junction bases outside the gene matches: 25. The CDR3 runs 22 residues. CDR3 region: CASSLSHTSVALGLAGTGELFF. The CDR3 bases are TGTGCCAGCAGTTTAAGTCACACGTCAGTTGCGCTAGGACTAGCTGGGACCGGGGAGCTGTTTTTT.

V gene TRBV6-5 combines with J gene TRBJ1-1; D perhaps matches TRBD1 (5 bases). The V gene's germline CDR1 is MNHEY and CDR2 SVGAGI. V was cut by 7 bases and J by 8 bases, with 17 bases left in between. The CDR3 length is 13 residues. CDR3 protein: CASMNAGGSEAFF. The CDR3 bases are TGTGCCAGCATGAACGCGGGGGGGAGCGAAGCTTTCTTT.

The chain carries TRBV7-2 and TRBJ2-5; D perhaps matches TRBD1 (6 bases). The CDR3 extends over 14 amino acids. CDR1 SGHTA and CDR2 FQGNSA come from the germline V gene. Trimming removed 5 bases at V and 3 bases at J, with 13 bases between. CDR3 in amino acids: CASSKRQVEETQYF. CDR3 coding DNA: TGTGCCAGCAGCAAGAGACAGGTGGAAGAGACCCAGTACTTC.

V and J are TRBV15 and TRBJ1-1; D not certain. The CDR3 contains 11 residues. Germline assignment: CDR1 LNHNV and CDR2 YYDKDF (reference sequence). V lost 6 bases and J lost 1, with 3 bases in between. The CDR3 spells CATSANTEAFF. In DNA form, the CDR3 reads TGTGCCACCAGTGCGAACACTGAAGCTTTCTTT.